The clone carrying this T cell receptor beta chain was detected only a few times. Its antigen remains unidentified. The sample originates from a study of CD8+ T cells in alopecia areata. Sequencing templates came from extracted RNA that was reverse transcribed into cDNA. Method: immunoSEQ multiplex PCR; TCRdb's copy keeps in-frame clones and lacks some. This table holds over 50,000 clones, about 45% found once. Individuals with alopecia areata gave both lesional scalp punch biopsies and peripheral blood for collection. PBMC-derived CD4+ and CD8+ T cells were sorted. Study-level findings and limits: Affected lesional scalp, above all in alopecia totalis/universalis, was more clonal than normal scalp. Scalp samples also yield sequences of resident alphabeta T cells from normal skin.

Sequencing was performed on CD8+ T cells sorted from blood, taken at week 0. This sequence originates from a human donor with alopecia areata.

The CDR3 loop reads CASSLRTYEQYF. The DNA of the CDR3 is TGTGCCAGCAGCTTGCGTACCTACGAGCAGTACTTC. V gene TRBV5-6 combines with J gene TRBJ2-7; no definite D call. This CDR3 has 12 residues. V shed 1 base and J shed 2 bases, with 4 bases lying between them. In germline, CDR1 is SGHDT, CDR2 YYEEEE.